Listed below are T cell receptor beta chains from one sample, sequenced in a study of OX40 agonist ivuxolimab in advanced cancers. Measured with immunoSEQ multiplex PCR; TCRdb has only the in-frame clones, and not every one. The sample records over 75,000 clones, around 90% being singletons. The specimen was CD4+ or CD8+ T cells sorted from blood, collected in a trial of the OX40 agonist ivuxolimab. All receptors derive from an adult with an advanced solid tumor such as melanoma, head and neck, liver or kidney cancer. Both conserved end residues are part of each CDR3. The D gene is left open where the match is weak. Only part of the rows carry a size: once, few, many, or a class if the clone is expanded.

>TRBJ2-3|.|TRBV6-5|medium-sized
CASRFTDTQYF
TGTGCCAGCAGATTCACAGATACGCAGTATTTT
>TRBJ1-2|.|TRBV5-1|.
CASSLDGGTDSGYTF
TGCGCCAGCAGCTTGGACGGAGGGACGGACTCTGGCTACACCTTC
>TRBJ2-1|TRBD1|TRBV11-2|.
CASDRALGEQFF
TGTGCCAGTGACAGGGCCCTCGGGGAGCAGTTCTTC
>TRBJ2-4|TRBD2|TRBV30|.
CAWSQAGGDIQYF
TGTGCCTGGAGTCAGGCGGGAGGGGACATTCAGTACTTC
>TRBJ2-2|.|TRBV7-3|.
CASSLTYVGELFF
TGTGCCAGCAGCTTAACATATGTCGGGGAGCTGTTTTTT
>TRBJ2-1|TRBD2|TRBV7-2|.
CASSPQGLAGHNEQFF
TGTGCCAGCAGCCCCCAGGGACTAGCGGGACACAATGAGCAGTTCTTC
>TRBJ1-1|.|TRBV29-1|.
CSVESGGWGTEAFF
TGCAGCGTTGAGTCTGGAGGATGGGGCACTGAAGCTTTCTTT
>TRBJ2-7|.|TRBV7-2|few
CASSLDAIQGNEQYF
TGTGCCAGCAGCTTAGACGCTATACAGGGTAACGAGCAGTACTTC
>TRBJ1-4|.|TRBV6-5|.
CASKQSGDEEKLFF
TGTGCCAGCAAACAATCGGGGGATGAGGAAAAACTGTTTTTT
>TRBJ2-3|.|TRBV7-3|.
CASSQKGTDTQYF
TGTGCCAGCAGCCAGAAGGGCACAGATACGCAGTATTTT
>TRBJ1-1|.|TRBV10-1|once
CASRKPGRRNTEAFF
TGCGCCAGCAGGAAACCGGGACGGAGGAACACTGAAGCTTTCTTT
>TRBJ2-7|.|TRBV18|.
CASSPRGEGYEQYF
TGTGCCAGCTCACCAAGGGGGGAGGGCTACGAGCAGTACTTC
>TRBJ2-4|.|TRBV4-2|few
CASGLVGGNNIQYF
TGTGCCAGCGGTTTGGTGGGGGGCAACAACATTCAGTACTTC
>TRBJ1-2|.|TRBV29-1|.
CSVASSRNYGYTF
TGCAGCGTTGCCTCTTCCAGGAACTATGGCTACACCTTC